The 26 T cell receptor beta chains below come from one sample, sequenced in a study of T cell responses to AZD1222 COVID-19 vaccine. Repertoires were generated with immunoSEQ multiplex PCR, while TCRdb's copy carries only in-frame clones and drops some. Found here are 85,000 or so clones, 70% to 90% of them singletons; the top ten hold approximately 5.8%. This specimen was peripheral blood, taken on day 0 of AZD1222 vaccination. The receptor set was obtained from an adult in good health.

CDR3: CASGPPGQTYEQYF. CDR3 nucleotide sequence: TGTGCCAGCGGCCCCCCGGGACAGACCTACGAGCAGTACTTC. This chain links TRBV6-6 with TRBJ2-7; 7 bases fit TRBD1. There are 14 residues in the CDR3. Per germline, CDR1 MNHNY and CDR2 SVGAGI (reference sequence). V trimming: 8 bases; J trimming: 2 bases; junction bases outside the gene matches: 9.

The chain is built from TRBV5-4 and TRBJ2-3; 7 positions match TRBD1. The V gene's germline CDR1 is SGHNT and CDR2 YYREEE (reference sequence). The junction had 7 bases not matched to a gene; V was cut back by 4 bases and J by 2 bases. This CDR3 spans 15 amino acids. CDR3 in amino acids: CASSRNRGYTDTQYF. CDR3 DNA: TGTGCCAGCAGCCGTAACAGGGGTTACACAGATACGCAGTATTTT.

The chain has TRBV3-1 (or the pseudogene TRBV3-2) and TRBJ1-1, with 7 bases matching TRBD1. Germline V gives CDR1 LGHDT, CDR2 YNNKEL (reference sequence). CDR3 length equals 15 residues. The trim removed 3 bases at V and 2 bases at J, leaving 6 bases unmatched. The CDR3 reads CASSHGDRLNTEAFF. The CDR3 coding sequence is TGTGCCAGCAGCCACGGGGACAGACTCAACACTGAAGCTTTCTTT.

The V gene is TRBV4-1, the J gene TRBJ2-7; TRBD2 agrees at 9 bases. Germline V gene sequence: CDR1 MGHRA, CDR2 YSYEKL. The CDR3 contains 16 residues. The V segment lost 2 bases and the J segment 0 bases; nucleotides outside the gene matches: 5. The CDR3 reads CASSQSTSGPSYEQYF. CDR3 bases: TGCGCCAGCAGCCAAAGTACTAGCGGGCCCTCCTACGAGCAGTACTTC.

The V and J genes are TRBV7-2 and TRBJ1-1, with 9 bases aligning to TRBD1. The germline V gene has CDR1 SGHTA and CDR2 FQGNSA. CDR3 length: 14 amino acids. V dropped 3 bases and J dropped 4; count of bases not matched to a gene: 3. This chain's CDR3 is CASSFTGGVTEAFF. The CDR3 DNA follows: TGTGCCAGCAGCTTTACAGGGGGCGTCACTGAAGCTTTCTTT.

The V and J genes are TRBV12-3 or TRBV12-4 and TRBJ2-3; D unresolved. V dropped 6 bases and J dropped 7 bases, with 8 bases sitting between them. The CDR3 has 11 amino acids. This CDR3 is CASSPHHTQYF. In nucleotides, the CDR3 is TGTGCCAGCAGCCCGCACCATACGCAGTATTTT.

V is TRBV5-5 and J is TRBJ1-2; D is unclear. This CDR3 comprises 13 residues. V lost 1 base and J 4 bases, leaving 8 bases between the germline ends. Germline values: CDR1 SGHKS, CDR2 YYEKEE (reference sequence). The CDR3 is CASSLPQVYGYTF. CDR3 coding DNA: TGTGCCAGCAGCTTGCCCCAGGTCTATGGCTACACCTTC.

The chain has TRBV6-5 and TRBJ1-2; TRBD1 is a possible D gene (6 bases). Trimming removed 6 bases from V and 6 bases from J, with 14 bases in between. The CDR3 is 13 residues long. Per the germline V gene, CDR1 is MNHEY and CDR2 is SVGAGI. The CDR3 here is CASRTTGMHGYTF. In DNA, the CDR3 is TGTGCCAGCAGAACTACAGGGATGCATGGCTACACCTTC.

This clone was counted only a few times. The genes are TRBV4-1 and TRBJ2-1, with 8 positions matching TRBD2. Germline-derived CDR1 and CDR2 are MGHRA and YSYEKL. The CDR3 spans 17 residues. Trimming at V came to 0 bases and at J to 8 bases, leaving 12 bases not matched to a gene. CDR3 nucleotides: TGCGCCAGCAGCCAAGATGAATCGGGACTAGTTTTCGATGAGCAGTTCTTC. As protein: CASSQDESGLVFDEQFF.

V is TRBV27 and J is TRBJ1-1; TRBD1 matches at 7 bases. CDR3 size: 16 residues. CDR1 is MNHEY and CDR2 is SMNVEV in the germline V gene (reference sequence). Trimming removed 4 bases from V and 0 bases from J; junction bases left unmatched: 8. The CDR3 loop reads CASSSWTGYMNTEAFF. For the CDR3, the DNA is TGTGCCAGCAGTTCATGGACAGGCTACATGAACACTGAAGCTTTCTTT.

The CDR3 protein is CASSLNSWGPGEQFF. DNA of the CDR3: TGCGCCAGCAGCTTGAATAGCTGGGGGCCAGGTGAGCAGTTCTTC. The chain links TRBV5-1 to TRBJ2-1, with a weak D call TRBD1 (6 bases). This CDR3 region has 15 residues. V lost 1 base to trimming and J lost 9 bases, with 17 bases between them. CDR1 and CDR2 (germline): SGHRS, YFSETQ. The whole variable domain, filled in from reference TRBV5-1 and TRBJ2-1, reads KAGVTQTPRYLIKTRGQQVTLSCSPISGHRSVSWYQQTPGQGLQFLFEYFSETQRNKGNFPGRFSGRQFSNSRSEMNVSTLELGDSALYLCASSLNSWGPGEQFFGPGTRLTVL.

The V call is TRBV18, the J call TRBJ1-4; 7 nucleotides match TRBD1. The CDR3 is 14 amino acids. Looked up from germline, CDR1 is KGHSH and CDR2 is LQKENI. Trimming cost V 5 bases and J 4 bases; bases outside gene matches: 4. The CDR3 loop is CASSNRDSNEKLFF. The CDR3 DNA reads TGTGCCAGCTCAAACCGGGACAGTAATGAAAAACTGTTTTTT.

V gene TRBV5-1 combines with J gene TRBJ2-1, with 7 bases that match TRBD1. There are 15 residues in the CDR3. Germline lookup yields CDR1 SGHRS and CDR2 YFSETQ. Trimming cost V 2 bases and J 7 bases; bases outside gene matches: 9. Here the CDR3 reads CASSFVATGLNEQFF. Here the CDR3 DNA reads TGCGCCAGCAGCTTTGTCGCGACAGGGCTTAATGAGCAGTTCTTC.

The chain links TRBV2 to TRBJ2-7; TRBD2 agrees at 10 bases. Per germline, CDR1 SNHLY and CDR2 FYNNEI. This CDR3 has 16 residues. The trim removed 2 bases at V and 0 bases at J, leaving 4 bases unmatched. For the CDR3, the DNA is TGTGCCAGCAGTGAAAGGGTAGCGGGGGGCTCCTACGAGCAGTACTTC. Translating it yields CASSERVAGGSYEQYF. Together with reference TRBV2 and TRBJ2-7, the CDR3 gives the full variable domain: EPEVTQTPSHQVTQMGQEVILRCVPISNHLYFYWYRQILGQKVEFLVSFYNNEISEKSEIFDDQFSVERPDGSNFTLKIRSTKLEDSAMYFCASSERVAGGSYEQYFGPGTRLTVT.

This sequence joins TRBV5-1 and TRBJ1-4, with 7 bases lining up with TRBD1. V lost 4 bases, J lost 5 bases, and 11 bases stayed unmatched. Germline CDR1 and CDR2: SGHRS and YFSETQ. This CDR3 is built from 16 residues. CDR3 sequence reads: CASSLPTGTGNEKLFF. CDR3 DNA sequence: TGCGCCAGCAGCCTACCGACAGGGACGGGAAATGAAAAACTGTTTTTT.

CDR3 protein: CASNGGLSYGYTF. The CDR3 region has the DNA TGTGCCAGCAATGGGGGGCTCTCTTATGGCTACACCTTC. The V call is TRBV12-3 or TRBV12-4, the J call TRBJ1-2; weak D call: TRBD1 (6 bases). This CDR3 contains 13 residues. V was pared by 7 bases and J by 5 bases, with 14 bases between.

This chain joins TRBV7-8 and TRBJ1-1; 8 bases match TRBD1. Germline V lookup: CDR1 SGHVS, CDR2 FQNEAQ. With V trimmed by 5 bases and J by 5 bases, 7 bases remained unmatched. The length of the CDR3 is 14 residues. The CDR3: CASSRTRGQTEAFF. As DNA, the CDR3 is TGTGCCAGCAGCCGTACCAGGGGGCAGACTGAAGCTTTCTTT. Combining the CDR3 with reference TRBV7-8 and TRBJ1-1 gives the whole variable domain GAGVSQSPRYKVAKRGQDVALRCDPISGHVSLFWYQQALGQGPEFLTYFQNEAQLDKSGLPSDRFFAERPEGSVSTLKIQRTQQEDSAVYLCASSRTRGQTEAFFGQGTRLTVV.

DNA for the CDR3: TGTGCCAGCAGCCAAGCCCAGGGGGCGAGGGGCTATGGCTACACCTTC. It encodes CASSQAQGARGYGYTF. The rearrangement links TRBV14 to TRBJ1-2, with TRBD1 identical over 8 bases. Germline V gives CDR1 SGHDN, CDR2 FVKESK. The CDR3 consists of 16 residues. V trimming: 1 base; J trimming: 4 bases; junction bases outside the gene matches: 8.

Notes on this clone: The same CDR3 also results from other DNA sequences found in this sample. V usage is TRBV6-2 or TRBV6-3 and J usage is TRBJ1-1, with no clear D. The germline V gene encodes CDR1 MNHEY and CDR2 SVGEGT. V was shortened by 4 bases and J by 2 bases, with 5 bases between the two germline ends. This CDR3 region has 12 residues. This CDR3 reads CASSWGNTEAFF. In nucleotides, the CDR3 is TGTGCCAGCAGTTGGGGAAACACTGAAGCTTTCTTT.

The chain uses TRBV27 and TRBJ1-5; 12 bases align to TRBD1. The CDR3 is made up of 19 amino acids. Per the germline V gene, CDR1 is MNHEY and CDR2 is SMNVEV (reference sequence). V lost 2 bases to trimming and J lost 3 bases; unmatched junction nucleotides: 11. The CDR3: CASSLRRGTGGASNQPQHF. The CDR3 nucleotides read TGTGCCAGCAGTTTAAGGCGGGGGACAGGGGGCGCTTCCAATCAGCCCCAGCATTTT.

This rearrangement joins TRBV5-5 to TRBJ1-3; a possible D gene is TRBD1 (5 bases). The CDR3 has 16 amino acids. Trimming removed 1 base at V and 1 base at J, with 12 bases between. The germline V gene encodes CDR1 SGHKS and CDR2 YYEKEE (reference sequence). The CDR3 sequence: CASSLFGGASGNTIYF. The CDR3 coding sequence is TGTGCCAGCAGCTTGTTCGGGGGTGCTTCTGGAAACACCATATATTTT.

The rearrangement uses TRBV27 and TRBJ1-1; no clear D. V was trimmed by 0 bases and J by 11 bases, leaving 13 bases between them. The CDR3 has 13 amino acids. Germline V gene sequence: CDR1 MNHEY, CDR2 SMNVEV (reference sequence). The chain's CDR3 is CASSLSSELGAFF. The CDR3 DNA follows: TGTGCCAGCAGTTTATCGTCTGAGTTAGGGGCTTTCTTT.

The chain couples TRBV5-1 to TRBJ1-3; D is uncertain. V gave up 1 base and J gave up 1 base, with 6 bases separating them. Per the germline V gene, CDR1 is SGHRS and CDR2 is YFSETQ. This CDR3 comprises 14 residues. Written as DNA, the CDR3 is TGCGCCAGCAGCTTGATGGGTTCTGGAAACACCATATATTTT. This sequence encodes CASSLMGSGNTIYF.

This clone came up once. The chain joins TRBV5-1 to TRBJ1-1, with D possibly matching TRBD1 (5 bases). V was clipped by 3 bases and J by 2 bases, with 8 bases between them. The CDR3 extends over 13 amino acids. Germline-derived CDR1 and CDR2 are SGHRS and YFSETQ. CDR3 protein: CASSSTANTEAFF. The CDR3 DNA is TGCGCCAGCAGCTCGACAGCAAACACTGAAGCTTTCTTT.

The chain has TRBV19 and TRBJ1-2, with 7 bases lining up with TRBD1. There are 14 residues in the CDR3. Germline CDR1 reads LNHDA; CDR2 reads SQIVND (reference sequence). V trimming: 7 bases; J trimming: 8 bases; junction bases outside the gene matches: 13. The CDR3 loop is CASKTDRAGDGYTF. DNA of the CDR3: TGTGCCAGTAAGACTGACAGGGCGGGTGACGGCTACACCTTC. The whole variable domain, filled in from reference TRBV19 and TRBJ1-2, reads DGGITQSPKYLFRKEGQNVTLSCEQNLNHDAMYWYRQDPGQGLRLIYYSQIVNDFQKGDIAEGYSVSREKKESFPLTVTSAQKNPTAFYLCASKTDRAGDGYTFGSGTRLTVV.

The chain carries TRBV3-1 (or the pseudogene TRBV3-2) and TRBJ1-6, with D unclear. Between the trimmed V and J ends, which lost 4 bases and 5 bases, there was a span of 9 bases. Germline V lookup: CDR1 LGHDT, CDR2 YNNKEL (reference sequence). This CDR3 spans 14 amino acids. The CDR3 protein is CASSRTDNNSPLHF. DNA for the CDR3: TGTGCCAGCAGCCGGACCGACAATAATTCACCCCTCCACTTT.